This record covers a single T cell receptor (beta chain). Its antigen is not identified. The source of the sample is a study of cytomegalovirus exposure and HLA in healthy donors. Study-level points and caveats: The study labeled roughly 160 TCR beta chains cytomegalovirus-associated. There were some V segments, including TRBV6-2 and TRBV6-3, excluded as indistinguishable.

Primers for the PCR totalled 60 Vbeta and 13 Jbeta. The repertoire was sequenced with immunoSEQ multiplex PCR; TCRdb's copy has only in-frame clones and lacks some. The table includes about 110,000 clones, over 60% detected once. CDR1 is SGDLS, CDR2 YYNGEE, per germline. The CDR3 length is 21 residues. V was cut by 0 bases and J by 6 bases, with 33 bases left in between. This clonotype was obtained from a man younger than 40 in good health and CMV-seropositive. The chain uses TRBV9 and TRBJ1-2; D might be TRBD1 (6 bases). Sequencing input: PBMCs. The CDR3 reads CASSVGPKPFGQLVGIDGYTF. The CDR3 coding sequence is TGTGCCAGCAGCGTAGGCCCCAAACCCTTCGGACAGTTAGTTGGGATCGATGGCTACACCTTC.